The 17 T cell receptor beta chains presented below share a single source sample, sequenced in a study. MiXCR, applied by TCRdb to the RT-PCR reads, yields one record per CDR3 protein. The sample shows around 700,000 distinct CDR3 sequences, about 14% of them seen only once. The specimen sequenced was memory CD4+ T cells from blood. The source of these receptors is a female donor in good health, serving as a healthy control.

This rearrangement joins TRBV20-1 to TRBJ2-5; 8 bases match TRBD2. Germline V gives CDR1 DFQATT, CDR2 SNEGSKA (reference sequence). J was trimmed by 4 bases and V by 0 bases; bases with no gene match: 13. The CDR3 sequence is 17 residues long. In nucleotides, the CDR3 is TGCAGTGCTAGAGATGCCGGGGGGGCGTCCCAGAGAGAGACCCAGTACTTC. Translating gives CSARDAGGASQRETQYF.

The chain joins TRBV15 to TRBJ2-6, with a tentative D call TRBD1 (5 bases). Deletions cut 5 bases from V and 2 bases from J, with 19 bases between. The CDR3 covers 18 residues. The germline CDR1 and CDR2 sequences are LNHNV and YYDKDF (reference sequence). The CDR3 DNA is TGTGCCACCAGCTCTACCACAGGATTTCAGCCTGGGGCCAACGTCCTGACTTTC. It translates to CATSSTTGFQPGANVLTF.

The rearrangement uses TRBV11-2 and TRBJ2-3, with D unclear. CDR3 size: 13 residues. The V gene lost 6 bases and the J gene lost 0 bases, with 7 bases spanning the gap. In germline, CDR1 is SGHAT, CDR2 FQNNGV. The CDR3 region has the DNA TGTGCCAGCAGACAGACTAGCACAGATACGCAGTATTTT. The encoded protein is CASRQTSTDTQYF.

The sample holds a few counts of this clonotype. The chain employs TRBV27 and TRBJ2-2; D gene uncertain. Trimming pared 1 base from V and 1 base from J, leaving 10 bases between. Germline CDR1 reads MNHEY; CDR2 reads SMNVEV (reference sequence). The CDR3 consists of 16 residues. CDR3: CASSLFPGLNTGELFF. CDR3 sequence (DNA): TGTGCCAGCAGTTTATTCCCAGGATTGAACACCGGGGAGCTGTTTTTT.

This clonotype was observed many times. V gene TRBV27 combines with J gene TRBJ2-1; TRBD2 agrees at 8 bases. J was trimmed by 0 bases and V by 6 bases; bases with no gene match: 1. There are 14 residues in the CDR3. Germline V gives CDR1 MNHEY, CDR2 SMNVEV (reference sequence). CDR3 protein: CASRGTSSYNEQFF. The CDR3 region has the DNA TGTGCCAGCAGGGGGACTAGCTCCTACAATGAGCAGTTCTTC.

The genes are TRBV20-1 and TRBJ1-2; D call uncertain. The CDR3 sequence is 13 residues long. The germline V and J ends were trimmed by 6 bases and 3 bases, with 14 bases remaining between them. Germline loops: CDR1 DFQATT, CDR2 SNEGSKA (reference sequence). This chain's CDR3 is CSATLSVDYGYTF. The CDR3 bases are TGCAGTGCCACCTTGTCCGTGGACTATGGCTACACCTTC.

The sample holds many counts of this clonotype. The chain carries TRBV4-3 and TRBJ2-6, with D uncertain. From germline, CDR1 is LGHNA and CDR2 YSLEER. CDR3 length equals 17 residues. The germline V and J ends were trimmed by 2 bases and 2 bases, with 13 bases remaining between them. The CDR3 coding sequence is TGCGCCAGCAGCCAATACGCCGTGGGAACTGGGGCCAACGTCCTGACTTTC. It yields the protein CASSQYAVGTGANVLTF.

This clonotype was detected a few times. V and J are TRBV27 and TRBJ1-4; no clear D. Trimming stripped 1 base from V and 0 bases from J, with 6 bases between. CDR1 and CDR2 from the germline V gene are MNHEY and SMNVEV (reference sequence). The CDR3 totals 15 residues. The CDR3 here is CASSLFLSTNEKLFF. CDR3 nucleotides: TGTGCCAGCAGTTTATTTTTGTCAACTAATGAAAAACTGTTTTTT.

The V call is TRBV4-3, the J call TRBJ1-1; D is unresolved. V gave up 2 bases and J gave up 2 bases, with 6 bases separating them. CDR3 size: 13 residues. CDR1 and CDR2 from the germline V gene are LGHNA and YSLEER. CDR3 in DNA: TGCGCCAGCAGCCAAAGTGTTAACACTGAAGCTTTCTTT. Protein sequence: CASSQSVNTEAFF.

The table lists this clonotype with many counts. The chain joins TRBV6-5 to TRBJ2-7, with D perhaps matching TRBD2 (5 bases). V was trimmed by 6 bases and J by 6 bases, leaving 12 bases between them. There are 12 residues in the CDR3. The germline CDR1 and CDR2 sequences are MNHEY and SVGAGI. The CDR3, as DNA: TGTGCCAGCAGCCCGGGGTTGGGCGAGCAGTACTTC. It specifies CASSPGLGEQYF.

In this sample, this clonotype turned up once. The V and J genes are TRBV12-3 or TRBV12-4 and TRBJ1-3; D unclear. This CDR3 region has 16 residues. The V and J ends lost 3 bases and 1 base respectively, with 13 bases between them. The CDR3 protein is CASSLAGIHSGNTIYF. The CDR3 DNA is TGTGCCAGCAGTTTGGCGGGTATCCATTCTGGAAACACCATATATTTT.

This clonotype was counted at least ten times. The chain has TRBV4-2 and TRBJ2-3; D is tentatively TRBD1 or TRBD2 (6 bases each). Germline V CDR1 and CDR2: LGHNA, YNFKEQ. This CDR3 region has 16 residues. Trimming took 3 bases from V and 4 from J, leaving 17 bases between them. The CDR3 spells CASSQMVGGQADTQYF. The CDR3 DNA follows: TGTGCCAGCAGCCAGATGGTCGGGGGCCAGGCAGATACGCAGTATTTT.

This clonotype was seen more than once but under ten times. This chain connects TRBV6-6 to TRBJ2-7; D might be TRBD1 or TRBD2, each matching 5 bases. The V end lost 6 bases, the J end lost 6 bases, and 15 bases lay between the germline ends. Germline V lookup: CDR1 MNHNY, CDR2 SVGAGI (reference sequence). CDR3 length equals 13 residues. CDR3 protein: CASRPPGGGEQYF. The CDR3 DNA is TGTGCCAGCAGACCTCCGGGTGGGGGCGAGCAGTACTTC.

This clonotype came up many times. V gene TRBV12-3 or TRBV12-4 combines with J gene TRBJ2-1; D is unresolved. The V gene lost 2 bases and the J gene lost 10 bases, with 12 bases spanning the gap. The CDR3 totals 13 residues. In nucleotides, the CDR3 is TGTGCCAGCAGTTTACAGGAAGGAAGCGAGCAGTTCTTC. Protein product: CASSLQEGSEQFF.

The V gene is TRBV7-2, the J gene TRBJ1-6, with D uncertain. The CDR3 has 17 residues. Germline CDR1 is SGHTA and CDR2 is FQGNSA. V lost 2 bases to trimming and J lost 1 base, with 12 bases between them. In DNA, the CDR3 is TGTGCCAGCAGCTTACCCTACAAAGGTTCCTATAATTCACCCCTCCACTTT. Amino acids: CASSLPYKGSYNSPLHF.

The gene calls are TRBV20-1 and TRBJ2-1; maybe TRBD2 (7 bases). The germline gives CDR1 DFQATT, CDR2 SNEGSKA (reference sequence). The CDR3 consists of 17 residues. Trimming left V 3 bases short and J 4 bases short, with 22 bases between. CDR3 nucleotide sequence: TGCAGTGCTAGTGGGGGCGTGGCGGGAGCCCTTTACAATGAGCAGTTCTTC. As protein: CSASGGVAGALYNEQFF.

The J gene is TRBJ1-2, the V gene TRBV9; D ambiguous. Germline-derived CDR1 and CDR2 are SGDLS and YYNGEE. The CDR3 extends over 17 amino acids. Trimming took 3 bases from V and 4 from J, leaving 22 bases between them. The DNA for the CDR3 is TGTGCCAGCAGCGCCCTCGGACTTGCCCCGGGCGGCTATGGCTACACCTTC. Translation gives CASSALGLAPGGYGYTF.